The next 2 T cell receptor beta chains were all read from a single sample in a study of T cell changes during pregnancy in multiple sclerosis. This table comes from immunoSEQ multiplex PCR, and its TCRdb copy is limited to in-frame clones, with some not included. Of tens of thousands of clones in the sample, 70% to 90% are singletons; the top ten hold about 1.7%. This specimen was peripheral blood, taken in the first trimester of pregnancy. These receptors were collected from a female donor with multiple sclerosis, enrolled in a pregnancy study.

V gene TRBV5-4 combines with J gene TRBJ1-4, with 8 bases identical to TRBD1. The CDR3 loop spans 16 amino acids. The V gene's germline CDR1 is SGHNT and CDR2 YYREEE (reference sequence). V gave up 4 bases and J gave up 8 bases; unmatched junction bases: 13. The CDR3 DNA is TGTGCCAGCAGCGAGGACAGGGAGGCTAGTAACGAAAAACTGTTTTTT. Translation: CASSEDREASNEKLFF.

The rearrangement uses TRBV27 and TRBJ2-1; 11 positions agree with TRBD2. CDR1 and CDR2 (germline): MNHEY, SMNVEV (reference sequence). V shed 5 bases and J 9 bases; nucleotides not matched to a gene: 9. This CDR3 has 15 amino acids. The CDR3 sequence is CASSPLAGGPSEQFF. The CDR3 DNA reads TGTGCCAGCAGTCCGTTAGCGGGAGGGCCGAGTGAGCAGTTCTTC.